Below, 25 T cell receptor beta chains from the same sample are listed, as sequenced in a study of CD8+ T cells in alopecia areata. Extracted RNA was reverse transcribed into cDNA, the sequencing template. This table comes from immunoSEQ multiplex PCR, and its TCRdb copy is limited to in-frame clones, with some not included. The sample consists of approximately 140,000 clones, roughly 50% of them appearing once. Sequenced sample: CD4+ T cells sorted from blood. These receptors came from a human donor with alopecia areata.

The chain employs TRBV10-3 and TRBJ2-5; the D gene is possibly TRBD1 (5 bases). Germline-derived CDR1 and CDR2 are ENHRY and SYGVKD. The CDR3 contains 18 residues. V dropped 10 bases and J dropped 5 bases, with 32 bases sitting between them. The CDR3 is CATRPGKGILTPTETQYF. The CDR3 bases are TGTGCCACCCGTCCAGGGAAGGGAATTCTGACACCCACGGAGACCCAGTACTTC.

This chain joins TRBV5-1 and TRBJ2-1; TRBD2 matches 16 bases. Germline V gene data show CDR1 as SGHRS and CDR2 as YFSETQ. This CDR3 region has 15 residues. With V trimmed by 6 bases and J by 9 bases, 6 bases remained unmatched. The chain's CDR3 is CASTGTSGRAVEQFF. The DNA for the CDR3 is TGCGCCAGCACCGGGACTAGCGGGAGGGCTGTTGAGCAGTTCTTC.

This chain links TRBV4-1 with TRBJ2-1; maybe TRBD2 (5 bases). V gave up 0 bases and J gave up 0 bases, with 9 bases separating them. CDR1 and CDR2 (germline): MGHRA, YSYEKL. The CDR3 consists of 16 residues. The CDR3 DNA reads as TGCGCCAGCAGCCAAGATCGGGCGGGCTCCTACAATGAGCAGTTCTTC. This encodes CASSQDRAGSYNEQFF.

This clone was found many times. The gene calls are TRBV30 and TRBJ2-1; TRBD2 agrees at 8 bases. Germline trimming cut 8 bases from V and 0 bases from J; bases unmatched to any gene: 6. The CDR3 length is 14 residues. CDR1 and CDR2 from the germline V gene are GTSNPN and SVGIG (reference sequence). The CDR3: CARGGVSSYNEQFF. The CDR3 DNA reads TGTGCCCGGGGGGGGGTTAGCTCCTACAATGAGCAGTTCTTC. Complete variable domain (other parts from reference TRBV30 and TRBJ2-1): SQTIHQWPATLVQPVGSPLSLECTVEGTSNPNLYWYRQAAGRGLQLLFYSVGIGQISSEVPQNLSASRPQDRQFILSSKKLLLSDSGFYLCARGGVSSYNEQFFGPGTRLTVL.

The rearrangement links TRBV28 to TRBJ2-6; the D is unclear. The germline V gene has CDR1 MDHEN and CDR2 SYDVKM. Trimming removed 2 bases at V and 0 bases at J, with 11 bases between. The CDR3 consists of 17 residues. The CDR3 here is CASSLPGHASGANVLTF. In DNA form, the CDR3 reads TGTGCCAGCAGTTTACCGGGCCACGCCTCTGGGGCCAACGTCCTGACTTTC. The whole variable domain, remainder taken from reference TRBV28 and TRBJ2-6, is DVKVTQSSRYLVKRTGEKVFLECVQDMDHENMFWYRQDPGLGLRLIYFSYDVKMKEKGDIPEGYSVSREKKERFSLILESASTNQTSMYLCASSLPGHASGANVLTFGAGSRLTVL.

The CDR3 DNA is TGTGCCAGCAGTCCCAGTTACGAGCAGTTCTTC. It is translated as CASSPSYEQFF. This chain uses TRBV28 with TRBJ2-1; D is unresolved. This CDR3 is 11 amino acids long. The V gene lost 5 bases and the J gene lost 10 bases, with 9 bases spanning the gap. Looked up from germline, CDR1 is MDHEN and CDR2 is SYDVKM.

The chain joins TRBV2 to TRBJ1-2; D unclear. Germline V gene data show CDR1 as SNHLY and CDR2 as FYNNEI. V dropped 4 bases and J dropped 5 bases, with 8 bases sitting between them. This CDR3 is 12 amino acids long. The CDR3 DNA follows: TGTGCCAGCAGTGGGGAGCAGTATGGCTACACCTTC. Translation gives CASSGEQYGYTF.

This clone was counted between two and nine times. The rearrangement joins TRBV14 to TRBJ1-2, with D unclear. V was shortened by 3 bases and J by 6 bases, with 11 bases between the two germline ends. There are 13 residues in the CDR3. Germline V gene lookup returns CDR1 SGHDN and CDR2 FVKESK. The CDR3 DNA sequence: TGTGCCAGCAGCCAGGTGGTCTGGCATGGCTACACCTTC. Translating it yields CASSQVVWHGYTF.

The chain uses TRBV29-1 and TRBJ1-2; 8 bases match TRBD1. The length of the CDR3 is 14 residues. The germline gives CDR1 SQVTM, CDR2 ANQGSEA. Trimming cost V 2 bases and J 4 bases; bases outside gene matches: 6. The CDR3 DNA is TGCAGCGTTGAACTGTCAGGGGGCCTCTATGGCTACACCTTC. It translates to CSVELSGGLYGYTF. Together with reference TRBV29-1 and TRBJ1-2, the CDR3 gives the full variable domain: SAVISQKPSRDICQRGTSLTIQCQVDSQVTMMFWYRQQPGQSLTLIATANQGSEATYESGFVIDKFPISRPNLTFSTLTVSNMSPEDSSIYLCSVELSGGLYGYTFGSGTRLTVV.

This clone turned up a few times. The V gene is TRBV7-9, the J gene TRBJ2-7; no firm D call. This CDR3 is built from 12 residues. Trimming cost V 1 base and J 8 bases, with 9 bases left between them. CDR1 and CDR2 from the germline V gene are SEHNR and FQNEAQ (reference sequence). The CDR3 sequence is CASSLDGTKQYF. The CDR3 nucleotides are TGTGCCAGCAGCTTAGACGGAACTAAGCAGTACTTC.

This rearrangement joins TRBV5-4 to TRBJ2-3; TRBD2 is a possible D gene (5 bases). The CDR3 contains 15 residues. The ends were cut back, 4 bases at V and 7 bases at J, with 19 bases in the middle. Germline V gene data show CDR1 as SGHNT and CDR2 as YYREEE (reference sequence). CDR3 residues: CASSQKLGAAHTQYF. CDR3 DNA: TGTGCCAGCAGCCAAAAACTAGGAGCGGCACATACGCAGTATTTT.

Note on this clone: Other nucleotide sequences in the sample specify the same CDR3. V gene TRBV29-1 combines with J gene TRBJ2-7; tentatively, D is TRBD1 (5 bases). Germline CDR1 SQVTM, CDR2 ANQGSEA. CDR3 length: 12 residues. Trimming removed 4 bases from V and 2 bases from J, with 9 bases in between. The CDR3 reads CSVAAGPYEQYF. As DNA, the CDR3 is TGCAGCGTTGCGGCAGGGCCCTACGAGCAGTACTTC.

This clone was seen a handful of times. This chain uses TRBV2 with TRBJ2-5; the D is unclear. Trimming removed 4 bases at V and 4 bases at J, with 19 bases between. The CDR3 length is 16 residues. CDR1 is SNHLY, CDR2 FYNNEI, per germline. CDR3 residues: CASSVDGVLIGETQYF. CDR3 coding DNA: TGTGCCAGCAGTGTAGATGGGGTCCTCATTGGAGAGACCCAGTACTTC.

This clone was seen only a few times. This chain uses TRBV19 with TRBJ2-4, with 10 bases identical to TRBD2. Germline-derived CDR1 and CDR2 are LNHDA and SQIVND (reference sequence). The CDR3 covers 15 residues. The junction had 6 bases not matched to a gene; V was cut back by 8 bases and J by 2 bases. The DNA of the CDR3 is TGTGCCAGTTTTGGAACTAGCGGGACCAAAAACATTCAGTACTTC. Translated: CASFGTSGTKNIQYF.

This sequence joins TRBV7-3 and TRBJ2-2; D gene unclear. From germline, CDR1 is SGHTA and CDR2 FQGTGA. The V gene lost 5 bases and the J gene lost 8 bases, with 9 bases spanning the gap. This CDR3 is built from 12 residues. CDR3 nucleotides: TGTGCCAGCAGCCCCCCACAAGGGGAGCTGTTTTTT. It encodes CASSPPQGELFF.

Comments on this clone: The same CDR3 can be traced to other DNA sequences in this sample. V and J are TRBV29-1 and TRBJ2-3, with TRBD2 matching over 11 bases. Unmatched junction bases numbered 6, after V lost 6 bases and J lost 4 bases. CDR1 is SQVTM, CDR2 ANQGSEA, per germline. The CDR3 runs to 14 residues. The CDR3 bases are TGCAGCGTAGCAACTAGCGGGAGCGCAGATACGCAGTATTTT. It is translated as CSVATSGSADTQYF.

V gene TRBV5-1 combines with J gene TRBJ2-5; D remains ambiguous. The CDR3 loop spans 14 amino acids. The V end lost 0 bases, the J end lost 1 base, and 7 bases lay between the germline ends. The germline CDR1 and CDR2 sequences are SGHRS and YFSETQ. This CDR3 is CASSLGNSQETQYF. CDR3 DNA: TGCGCCAGCAGCTTGGGGAACAGCCAAGAGACCCAGTACTTC.

The V and J genes are TRBV30 and TRBJ1-1, with 8 bases lining up with TRBD1. This CDR3 region has 16 residues. Germline-derived CDR1 and CDR2 are GTSNPN and SVGIG (reference sequence). J gave up 3 bases and V 3 bases, and 12 bases lay outside the gene matches. In DNA, the CDR3 is TGTGCCTGGAGCCCCGTTACCAGGGGGCGGTACACTGAAGCTTTCTTT. Translated, it gives CAWSPVTRGRYTEAFF.

This clone was counted a few times. V usage is TRBV11-2 and J usage is TRBJ2-7; D remains unclear. V gave up 1 base and J gave up 3 bases, with 7 bases separating them. Germline CDR1 and CDR2: SGHAT and FQNNGV. The CDR3 is made up of 13 amino acids. CDR3 nucleotide sequence: TGTGCCAGCAGCTTAGTCCACAGCTACGAGCAGTACTTC. It specifies CASSLVHSYEQYF. The full variable domain, completed using reference TRBV11-2 and TRBJ2-7, is EAGVAQSPRYKIIEKRQSVAFWCNPISGHATLYWYQQILGQGPKLLIQFQNNGVVDDSQLPKDRFSAERLKGVDSTLKIQPAKLEDSAVYLCASSLVHSYEQYFGPGTRLTVT.

The chain carries TRBV30 and TRBJ2-1; D perhaps matches TRBD1 (5 bases). CDR3 length: 11 residues. Trimming removed 4 bases from V and 4 bases from J, with 5 bases in between. Germline-derived CDR1 and CDR2 are GTSNPN and SVGIG (reference sequence). Written as DNA, the CDR3 is TGTGCCTGGAAGGGGTACAATGAGCAGTTCTTC. This sequence encodes CAWKGYNEQFF. Looking up the rest from reference TRBV30 and TRBJ2-1 gives the full variable domain: SQTIHQWPATLVQPVGSPLSLECTVEGTSNPNLYWYRQAAGRGLQLLFYSVGIGQISSEVPQNLSASRPQDRQFILSSKKLLLSDSGFYLCAWKGYNEQFFGPGTRLTVL.

Comments on this clone: Other DNA sequences within the sample encode an identical CDR3. The chain joins TRBV29-1 to TRBJ2-1; tentatively, D is TRBD2 (7 bases). Germline values: CDR1 SQVTM, CDR2 ANQGSEA. This CDR3 contains 13 residues. Trimming left V 1 base short and J 9 bases short, with 13 bases between. CDR3 protein: CSVEVQGRGEQFF. The CDR3 nucleotides read TGCAGCGTTGAAGTCCAGGGGAGGGGTGAGCAGTTCTTC.

This clone was counted a few times. V usage is TRBV25-1 and J usage is TRBJ1-2; 9 nucleotides align to TRBD1. This CDR3 region has 14 residues. The V gene end was trimmed by 6 bases and the J gene end by 0 bases; junction bases not matched to a gene: 2. Germline values: CDR1 MGHDK, CDR2 SYGVNS. CDR3 sequence reads: CASRRQGANYGYTF. In nucleotides, the CDR3 is TGTGCCAGCAGGAGACAGGGGGCTAACTATGGCTACACCTTC.

This clone was recorded only once. The chain uses TRBV30 and TRBJ1-1; possibly TRBD1 for D (5 bases). Trimming pared 0 bases from V and 0 bases from J, leaving 11 bases between. The germline V gene encodes CDR1 GTSNPN and CDR2 SVGIG (reference sequence). The CDR3 sequence is 15 residues long. The CDR3 sequence: CAWSVTQGMNTEAFF. DNA for the CDR3: TGTGCCTGGAGTGTAACCCAGGGTATGAACACTGAAGCTTTCTTT.

The rearrangement uses TRBV25-1 and TRBJ2-7; the match to TRBD1 covers 7 bases. Germline CDR1 reads MGHDK; CDR2 reads SYGVNS. The CDR3 runs 14 residues. J lost 3 bases, V lost 2 bases, and 4 bases had no gene match. The CDR3 loop is CASSEGTAIYEQYF. CDR3 in DNA: TGTGCCAGCAGTGAAGGGACAGCGATCTACGAGCAGTACTTC.

This sequence joins TRBV28 and TRBJ2-3, with D perhaps TRBD1 (5 bases). CDR1 and CDR2 from the germline V gene are MDHEN and SYDVKM. Trimming took off 4 bases at V and 9 bases at J, with 11 bases between the two ends. The CDR3 has 12 residues. CDR3 region: CASSSGYNTQYF. The CDR3 DNA follows: TGTGCCAGCAGTTCAGGGTATAACACGCAGTATTTT.